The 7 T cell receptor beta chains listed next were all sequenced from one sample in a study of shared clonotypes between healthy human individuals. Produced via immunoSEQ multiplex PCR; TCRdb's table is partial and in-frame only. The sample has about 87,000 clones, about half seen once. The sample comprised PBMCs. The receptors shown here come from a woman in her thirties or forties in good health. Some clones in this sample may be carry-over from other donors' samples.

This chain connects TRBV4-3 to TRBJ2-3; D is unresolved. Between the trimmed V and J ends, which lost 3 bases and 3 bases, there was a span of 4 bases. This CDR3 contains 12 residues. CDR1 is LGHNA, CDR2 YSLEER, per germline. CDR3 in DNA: TGCGCCAGCAGCCAGGAGACAGATACGCAGTATTTT. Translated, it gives CASSQETDTQYF.

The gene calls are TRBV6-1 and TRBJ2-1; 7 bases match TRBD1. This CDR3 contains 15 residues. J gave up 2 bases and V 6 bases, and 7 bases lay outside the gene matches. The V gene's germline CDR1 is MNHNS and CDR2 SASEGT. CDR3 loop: CASSPQGGPYNEQFF. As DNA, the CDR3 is TGTGCCAGCAGCCCTCAAGGGGGCCCCTACAATGAGCAGTTCTTC.

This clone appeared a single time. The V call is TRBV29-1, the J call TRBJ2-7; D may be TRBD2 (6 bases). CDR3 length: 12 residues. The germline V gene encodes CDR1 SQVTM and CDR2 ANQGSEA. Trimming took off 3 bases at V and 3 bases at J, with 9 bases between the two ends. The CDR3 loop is CSVEGRNYEQYF. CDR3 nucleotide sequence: TGCAGCGTTGAGGGGAGGAACTACGAGCAGTACTTC.

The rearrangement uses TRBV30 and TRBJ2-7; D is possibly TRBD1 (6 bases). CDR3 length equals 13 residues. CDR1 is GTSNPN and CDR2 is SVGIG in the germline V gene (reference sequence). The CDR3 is CATPTGDAYEQYF. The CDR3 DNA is TGTGCAACCCCGACAGGTGATGCCTACGAGCAGTACTTC.

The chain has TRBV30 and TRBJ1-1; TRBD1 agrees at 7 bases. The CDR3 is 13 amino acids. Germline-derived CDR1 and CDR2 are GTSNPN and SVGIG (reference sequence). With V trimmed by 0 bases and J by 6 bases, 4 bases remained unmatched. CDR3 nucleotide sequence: TGTGCCTGGAGTGTACGAGGGGGCGCTGAAGCTTTCTTT. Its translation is CAWSVRGGAEAFF.

The CDR3 nucleotides are TGTGCCAGCGGGGAGAGGCTAGCGAGCACAGATACGCAGTATTTT. Protein sequence: CASGERLASTDTQYF. The rearrangement joins TRBV28 to TRBJ2-3; a possible D gene is TRBD2 (6 bases). This CDR3 is built from 15 residues. Germline V gives CDR1 MDHEN, CDR2 SYDVKM. V was shortened by 8 bases and J by 0 bases, with 15 bases between the two germline ends.

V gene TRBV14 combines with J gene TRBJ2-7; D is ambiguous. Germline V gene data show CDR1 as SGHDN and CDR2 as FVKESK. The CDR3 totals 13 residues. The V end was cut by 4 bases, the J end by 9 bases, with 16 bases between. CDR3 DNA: TGTGCCAGCAGCCCCATACGGACCAGCTGGCAGTACTTC. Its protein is CASSPIRTSWQYF.